This paragraph reports one TCR beta chain. The source of the sample is a study of Graves' ophthalmopathy and Graves' hyperthyroidism. CDR3 length: 16 amino acids. The germline gives CDR1 KGHDR, CDR2 SFDVKD. The V segment lost 1 base and the J segment 5 bases; nucleotides outside the gene matches: 7. As the template, RNA transcripts were used to amplify TCR beta CDR3 regions. Amplification began with first-round RT-PCR using HTBI primers, then second-round multiplex PCR was performed. In TCRdb, the multiplex PCR reads were re-called with MiXCR into one record per CDR3 protein. The sample gives about 640,000 distinct CDR3 sequences, roughly two fifths of which show up once; under 3.5% is in the top ten.

This receptor was obtained from an adult man with Graves' ophthalmopathy. The genes are TRBV24-1 and TRBJ2-1; 7 nucleotides match TRBD1. The sample comprised peripheral blood. The CDR3 here is CATSDFRDRDNNEQFF. The CDR3 DNA reads TGTGCCACCAGTGATTTCCGGGACAGAGACAACAATGAGCAGTTCTTC.